Described below is a single TCR beta chain sequence and its context. This entry comes from a study of response to subunit inactivated influenza vaccine. The germline CDR1 and CDR2 sequences are DFQATT and SNEGSKA (reference sequence). The V gene end was trimmed by 1 base and the J gene end by 4 bases; junction bases not matched to a gene: 10. The CDR3 spans 16 residues. TCRdb itself ran the RT-PCR reads through MiXCR, one entry per CDR3 protein. The sample lists about half a million distinct CDR3 sequences; around 8% were seen once. The chain links TRBV20-1 to TRBJ2-1, with 7 nucleotides matching TRBD2. The sequence was collected from a man aged 50-75 years who received an inactivated influenza vaccine. The input for sequencing was PBMCs from blood, taken approximately 25 months after vaccination. DNA of the CDR3: TGCAGTGCTAGAGTGGACGGGAGGTCCCAGTACAATGAGCAGTTCTTC. Residues: CSARVDGRSQYNEQFF.